At least ten counts were recorded for the clone carrying this TCR beta chain. Its antigen is still unknown. This specimen belongs to a study of breast tumors, draining lymph nodes, adjacent tissues. General observations from the study: Tumors had less TCR diversity than lymph nodes, more than nontumor tissue. Tumor T cell lymph node origin was a supported hypothesis, not proven.

CDR3 length: 14 residues. In germline, CDR1 is MNHEY, CDR2 SVGAGI. J was trimmed by 2 bases and V by 6 bases; bases with no gene match: 4. TCRdb reprocessed the multiplex PCR reads with MiXCR, giving one entry per CDR3 protein. The sample lists 45,000 to 60,000 distinct CDR3 sequences; 20% to 25% were seen once. The chain joins TRBV6-5 to TRBJ2-7; 10 bases align to TRBD2. Sequenced material: breast tumor tissue. The sequence was obtained from a female donor with breast cancer. Some clones in this sample may be carry-over from other donors' samples. The CDR3 sequence: CASSQREGPYEQYF. CDR3 bases: TGTGCCAGCAGCCAGCGGGAGGGCCCCTACGAGCAGTACTTC.